This entry describes one T cell receptor beta chain. The data belong to a study of blood T cell repertoires in COVID-19. Overall study context: Spain, Italy and the United States supplied samples that represented acute and convalescent COVID-19. Nucleic acid was either cDNA or gDNA, and it came from T cells, B-cell-depleted T cells, or PBMCs.

Assay used: immunoSEQ multiplex PCR; TCRdb lists only in-frame clones, some missing. The profile shows 210,000 or so clones, 70% to 90% of them singletons. The germline gives CDR1 SGHAT, CDR2 FQNNGV. The CDR3 extends over 14 amino acids. V was trimmed by 1 base and J by 1 base, leaving 7 bases between them. The source of this sequence is a young man who had recovered from COVID-19. Specimen: PBMCs or T cells enriched from blood (not recorded which). J is TRBJ1-1 and V is TRBV11-2, with D perhaps matching TRBD1 (5 bases). This CDR3 reads CASSLVGGNTEAFF. The CDR3 nucleotides are TGTGCCAGCAGCTTAGTGGGGGGGAACACTGAAGCTTTCTTT.